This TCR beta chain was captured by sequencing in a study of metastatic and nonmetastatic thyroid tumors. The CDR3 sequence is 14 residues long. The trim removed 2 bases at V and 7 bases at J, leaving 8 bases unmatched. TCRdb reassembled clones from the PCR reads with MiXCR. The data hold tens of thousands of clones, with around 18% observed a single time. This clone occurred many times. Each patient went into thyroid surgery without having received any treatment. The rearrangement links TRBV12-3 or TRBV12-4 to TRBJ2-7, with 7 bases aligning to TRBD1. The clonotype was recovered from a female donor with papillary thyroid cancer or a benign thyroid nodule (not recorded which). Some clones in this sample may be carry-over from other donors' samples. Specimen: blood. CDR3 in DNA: TGTGCCAGCAGTTTAAAGCGAGGGGGCGGGGAGCAGTACTTC. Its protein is CASSLKRGGGEQYF.